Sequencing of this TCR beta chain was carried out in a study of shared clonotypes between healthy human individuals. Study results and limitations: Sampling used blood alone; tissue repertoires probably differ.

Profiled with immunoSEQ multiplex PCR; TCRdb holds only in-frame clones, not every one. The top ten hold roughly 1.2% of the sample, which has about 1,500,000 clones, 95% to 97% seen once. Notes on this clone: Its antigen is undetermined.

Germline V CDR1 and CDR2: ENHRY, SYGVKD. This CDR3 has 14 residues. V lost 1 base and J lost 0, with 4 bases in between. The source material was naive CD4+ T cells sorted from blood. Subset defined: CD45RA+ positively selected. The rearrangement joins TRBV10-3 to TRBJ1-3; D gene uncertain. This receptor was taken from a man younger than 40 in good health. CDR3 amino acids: CAISEWGSGNTIYF. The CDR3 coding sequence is TGTGCCATCAGTGAGTGGGGCTCTGGAAACACCATATATTTT.